The 12 T cell receptor beta chains reported below all come from one sample, sequenced in a study of T-cell memory formation after mild COVID-19. TCRdb reprocessed the 5' RACE reads with MiXCR, giving one entry per CDR3 protein. The repertoire has roughly 35,000 distinct CDR3 sequences, around 20% of them found once; the top ten carry 1.5%. Sequencing was performed on PBMCs or a T cell subset sorted from them (not recorded which). Receptor source: an adult who had mild COVID-19 (a few samples of this study predate the infection). Cell type and time point are not known.

This clonotype was observed many times. This chain uses TRBV18 with TRBJ2-7; D may be TRBD2 (5 bases). From germline, CDR1 is KGHSH and CDR2 LQKENI. This CDR3 has 15 residues. V lost 3 bases to trimming and J lost 0 bases, with 12 bases between them. CDR3 DNA: TGTGCCAGCTCACCCCGGACTCAAATCTCCTACGAGCAGTACTTC. It is translated as CASSPRTQISYEQYF.

At least ten counts were recorded for this clonotype. This rearrangement joins TRBV4-2 to TRBJ2-1; D tentatively reads TRBD1 or TRBD2 (5 bases each). Per the germline V gene, CDR1 is LGHNA and CDR2 is YNFKEQ. The ends were cut back, 2 bases at V and 2 bases at J, with 13 bases in the middle. This CDR3 is built from 16 residues. Here the CDR3 reads CASSQTPRGPYNEQFF. The DNA of the CDR3 is TGTGCCAGCAGCCAAACCCCACGGGGCCCCTACAATGAGCAGTTCTTC.

This clonotype was recorded at least ten times. The rearrangement uses TRBV15 and TRBJ2-5, with D hard to call. The CDR3 length is 13 residues. V gave up 4 bases and J gave up 0 bases, with 6 bases separating them. Germline V gene sequence: CDR1 LNHNV, CDR2 YYDKDF (reference sequence). The CDR3 nucleotides are TGTGCCACCAGCATGCCCTACCAAGAGACCCAGTACTTC. Translated, it gives CATSMPYQETQYF.

This clonotype was counted ten times or more. The chain carries TRBV24-1 and TRBJ2-6; either TRBD1 or TRBD2 may supply D (6 bases each). The V and J ends lost 3 bases and 4 bases respectively, with 21 bases between them. The CDR3 spans 19 residues. Germline V CDR1 and CDR2: KGHDR, SFDVKD. The CDR3, as DNA: TGTGCCACCAGTGATCCCCCGGGGGCTGCAGCGTCCGGGGCCAACGTCCTGACTTTC. Amino acids: CATSDPPGAAASGANVLTF.

V usage is TRBV3-1 and J usage is TRBJ2-3; the D is unclear. The germline V and J ends were trimmed by 0 bases and 0 bases, with 7 bases remaining between them. Per the germline V gene, CDR1 is LGHDT and CDR2 is YNNKEL (reference sequence). The CDR3 extends over 15 amino acids. This CDR3 reads CASSQDTQSTDTQYF. The DNA for the CDR3 is TGTGCCAGCAGCCAAGATACCCAGAGCACAGATACGCAGTATTTT.

This clonotype was observed at least ten times. The chain carries TRBV7-3 and TRBJ2-3; D gene unclear. CDR1 SGHTA and CDR2 FQGTGA come from the germline V gene. This CDR3 spans 13 amino acids. With 5 bases removed from V and 6 bases from J, the gap between germline ends came to 12 bases. The DNA for the CDR3 is TGTGCCAGCAGCCAGCAGGCAAAGGATACGCAGTATTTT. Its protein is CASSQQAKDTQYF.

Turning to this clonotype: This may be a read error: a much more frequent sequence differs by one nucleotide. J is TRBJ2-6 and V is TRBV11-2; D uncertain. The V gene's germline CDR1 is SGHAT and CDR2 FQNNGV. There are 17 residues in the CDR3. DNA for the CDR3: TGTGCCAGCAGCTTAAATCGGCAGACCTCTTGGGCCAACGTCCTGACTTTC. This sequence encodes CASSLNRQTSWANVLTF. Based on the CDR3 plus reference TRBV11-2 and TRBJ2-6, the full variable domain is EAGVAQSPRYKIIEKRQSVAFWCNPISGHATLYWYQQILGQGPKLLIQFQNNGVVDDSQLPKDRFSAERLKGVDSTLKIQPAKLEDSAVYLCASSLNRQTSWANVLTFGAGSRLTVL.

The J gene is TRBJ2-3, the V gene TRBV4-1; 8 bases line up with TRBD2. Germline V gene lookup returns CDR1 MGHRA and CDR2 YSYEKL. V shed 3 bases and J 2 bases; nucleotides not matched to a gene: 10. The CDR3 length is 17 residues. The CDR3 region is CASSHFIREGLTDTQYF. The CDR3 DNA is TGCGCCAGCAGCCATTTCATACGGGAGGGCCTCACAGATACGCAGTATTTT.

The genes are TRBV27 and TRBJ1-2, with 8 bases matching TRBD1. This CDR3 comprises 16 residues. The V gene's germline CDR1 is MNHEY and CDR2 SMNVEV (reference sequence). V gave up 5 bases and J gave up 3 bases; unmatched junction bases: 11. The CDR3 reads CASSLHVGTGDYGYTF. In DNA, the CDR3 is TGTGCCAGCAGTCTTCATGTGGGGACAGGAGACTATGGCTACACCTTC.

J is TRBJ2-7 and V is TRBV2, with D perhaps TRBD2 (6 bases). Germline lookup yields CDR1 SNHLY and CDR2 FYNNEI. V shed 6 bases and J shed 6 bases, with 27 bases lying between them. The CDR3 loop spans 17 amino acids. The CDR3 DNA reads as TGTGCCAGCAGCCCGAACCCCTCCAGACTTATGGGAGGCGAGCAGTACTTC. Its protein is CASSPNPSRLMGGEQYF.

This clonotype was found many times. CDR3 in amino acids: CASSPGGYTDTQYF. The CDR3 coding sequence is TGTGCCAGCTCCCCCGGGGGCTACACAGATACGCAGTATTTT. This chain uses TRBV18 with TRBJ2-3; perhaps D is TRBD1 or TRBD2 (6 bases each). V was pared by 6 bases and J by 2 bases, with 12 bases between. Germline CDR1 KGHSH, CDR2 LQKENI. The CDR3 is 14 amino acids.

Ten or more counts support this clonotype. The junction does not match germline at one end; this may be a read error. V and J are TRBV7-8 and TRBJ1-5; 8 nucleotides match TRBD1. Per germline, CDR1 SGHVS and CDR2 FQNEAQ. CDR3 size: 14 residues. CDR3 nucleotide sequence: TGCGCCAGCAGCCCAGGACAGGGTAATCAGCCCCAGCATTTT. Protein product: CASSPGQGNQPQHF.